This TCR beta chain was retrieved from a study of control samples from healthy donors and cancer patients. The germline gives CDR1 MDHEN, CDR2 SYDVKM. Trimming cost V 6 bases and J 3 bases, with 15 bases left between them. There are 15 residues in the CDR3. Libraries were prepared by immunoSEQ multiplex PCR; TCRdb keeps only in-frame clonotypes and omits some of them. There are 70,000 or so clones in the sample; roughly 82% occur only once, and 2.9% lies in the top ten. The source of this sequence is a woman aged 50 to 65 with lung cancer. The chain couples TRBV28 to TRBJ1-5, with D unclear. The sample taken for sequencing was PBMCs. Here the CDR3 DNA reads TGTGCCAGCAGACCCACGGGCAGATTCAATCAGCCCCAGCATTTT. This sequence encodes CASRPTGRFNQPQHF.